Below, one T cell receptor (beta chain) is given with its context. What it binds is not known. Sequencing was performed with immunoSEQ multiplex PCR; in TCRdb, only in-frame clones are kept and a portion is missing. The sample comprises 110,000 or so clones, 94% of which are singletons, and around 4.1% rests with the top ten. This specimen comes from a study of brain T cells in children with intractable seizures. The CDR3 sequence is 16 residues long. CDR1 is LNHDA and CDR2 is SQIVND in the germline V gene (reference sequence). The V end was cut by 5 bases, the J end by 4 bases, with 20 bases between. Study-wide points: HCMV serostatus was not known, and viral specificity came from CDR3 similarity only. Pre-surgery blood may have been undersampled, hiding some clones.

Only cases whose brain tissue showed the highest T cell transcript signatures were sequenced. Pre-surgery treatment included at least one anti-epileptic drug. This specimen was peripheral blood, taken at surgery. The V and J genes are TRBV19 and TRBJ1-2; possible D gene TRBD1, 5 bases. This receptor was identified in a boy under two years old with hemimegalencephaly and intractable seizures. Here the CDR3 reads CASSPIDRGAAYGYTF. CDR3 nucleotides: TGTGCCAGTAGTCCGATTGACCGCGGGGCTGCCTATGGCTACACCTTC.